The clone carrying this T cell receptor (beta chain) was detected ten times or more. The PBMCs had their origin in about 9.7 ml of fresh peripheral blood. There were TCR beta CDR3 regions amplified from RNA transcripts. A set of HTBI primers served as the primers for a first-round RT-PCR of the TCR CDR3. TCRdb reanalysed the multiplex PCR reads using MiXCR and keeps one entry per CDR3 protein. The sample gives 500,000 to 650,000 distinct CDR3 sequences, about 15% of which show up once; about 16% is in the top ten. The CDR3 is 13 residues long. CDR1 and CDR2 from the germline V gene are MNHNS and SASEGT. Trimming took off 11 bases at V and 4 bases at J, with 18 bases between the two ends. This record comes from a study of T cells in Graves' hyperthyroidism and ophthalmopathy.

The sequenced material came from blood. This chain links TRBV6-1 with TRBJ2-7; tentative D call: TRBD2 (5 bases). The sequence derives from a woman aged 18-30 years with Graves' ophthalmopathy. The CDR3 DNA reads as TGTGCCGCCGGACTGGGGAAGAGGTACGAGCAGTACTTC. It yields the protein CAAGLGKRYEQYF.